This TCR beta chain was documented in a study of blood T cells in healthy people across ages. Findings of the study overall: Per-million-T-cell TCR beta diversity fell roughly linearly with age. When set beside aged donors, long-lived donors presented more naive CD4+ cells and higher diversity.

CDR3 length: 14 amino acids. Trimming shortened V by 3 bases and J by 4 bases, and 11 bases separated the two germline ends. CDR1 is SGHVS, CDR2 FNYEAQ, per germline. Concerning this clonotype: The antigen remains unidentified.

The authors ran a second PCR of about 6 to 11 cycles using a sample-barcoded 5' primer and a J-beta primer mix. Sequencing of every sample gave 3 million or more CDR3-containing paired-end reads. TCRdb ran MiXCR on the 5' RACE reads and lists one entry per CDR3 protein. This table has around 1.5 million distinct CDR3 sequences, approximately 40% appearing once. Russia was home to the donors, healthy Caucasian individuals aged roughly 6 to 95. The receptor comes from a woman between 18 and 29 years old in good health. This chain connects TRBV7-6 to TRBJ2-3; D gene uncertain. Sequenced: blood. CDR3 nucleotide sequence: TGTGCCAGCAGCTTGAGTGACCTTGCAGATACGCAGTATTTT. Its protein product is CASSLSDLADTQYF.